This is a list of T cell receptor beta chains from one sample in a study of T cells in Graves' hyperthyroidism and ophthalmopathy. TCRdb passed the multiplex PCR reads through MiXCR, listing each CDR3 protein once. The sample holds a few hundred thousand distinct CDR3 sequences, about 20% seen once. The specimen sequenced was blood. Every receptor here comes from a man younger than 35 with Graves' hyperthyroidism. Each CDR3 is given with its conserved first and last residue. Each record gives: D gene, J gene, clone size, V gene, CDR3 DNA, CDR3 protein. The D gene is left open where the match is weak. The size entry is marked missing in some rows and otherwise reads once, few, many or a size class.

D gene: NA; J gene: TRBJ1-1; clone size: NA; V gene: TRBV6-1; CDR3 DNA: TGTGCCAGCAGTCCCGAAGCGAACACTGAAGCTTTCTTT; CDR3 protein: CASSPEANTEAFF
D gene: NA; J gene: TRBJ2-6; clone size: many; V gene: TRBV12-3/TRBV12-4; CDR3 DNA: TGTGCCAGCAGTTCCCCGACAGATTTAAGCTCTGGGGCCAACGTCCTGACTTTC; CDR3 protein: CASSSPTDLSSGANVLTF
D gene: NA; J gene: TRBJ1-2; clone size: many; V gene: TRBV12-3/TRBV12-4; CDR3 DNA: TGTGCCAGCGGCCCCGCGGGCAGGGCAGGGGGCTACACCTTC; CDR3 protein: CASGPAGRAGGYTF
D gene: TRBD1; J gene: TRBJ2-7; clone size: few; V gene: TRBV11-2; CDR3 DNA: TGTGCCAGCAGCAGAACCCACGGACAGGGGGCCTACGAGCAGTACTTC; CDR3 protein: CASSRTHGQGAYEQYF
D gene: NA; J gene: TRBJ2-7; clone size: NA; V gene: TRBV6-2/TRBV6-3; CDR3 DNA: TGTGCCAGCAGACCCGGGCGGGACTCCTACGAGCAGTACTTC; CDR3 protein: CASRPGRDSYEQYF
D gene: NA; J gene: TRBJ2-4; clone size: many; V gene: TRBV20-1; CDR3 DNA: TGCAGTGCTAGTGGCCTGATAGTAGGCAAAAACATTCAGTACTTC; CDR3 protein: CSASGLIVGKNIQYF
D gene: TRBD1; J gene: TRBJ1-2; clone size: NA; V gene: TRBV28; CDR3 DNA: TGTGCCACCACAGGGGTTAATGGGTATGGCTACACCTTC; CDR3 protein: CATTGVNGYGYTF
D gene: NA; J gene: TRBJ1-3; clone size: many; V gene: TRBV12-3/TRBV12-4; CDR3 DNA: TGTGCCAGCAGCCCGCTGGCGATCACCATATATTTT; CDR3 protein: CASSPLAITIYF
D gene: NA; J gene: TRBJ1-1; clone size: NA; V gene: TRBV19; CDR3 DNA: TGTGCCAGTACGAAGGGCTCGAACACTGAAGCTTTCTTT; CDR3 protein: CASTKGSNTEAFF
D gene: NA; J gene: TRBJ2-7; clone size: many; V gene: TRBV6-5; CDR3 DNA: TGTGCCAGCAGTTACTCGCCCCAGGGGGGAATCTACGAGCAGTACTTC; CDR3 protein: CASSYSPQGGIYEQYF
D gene: NA; J gene: TRBJ1-1; clone size: NA; V gene: TRBV30; CDR3 DNA: TGTGCCTGGAGTGTACCCTATTCCGGGACAACCACTCGTTTT; CDR3 protein: CAWSVPYSGTTTRF
D gene: NA; J gene: TRBJ2-2; clone size: few; V gene: TRBV20-1; CDR3 DNA: TGCAGTGCTACCGTCGGGGAAATCACCGGGGAGCTGTTTTTT; CDR3 protein: CSATVGEITGELFF
D gene: TRBD2; J gene: TRBJ2-7; clone size: many; V gene: TRBV27; CDR3 DNA: TGTGCCAGCAGGGCTAGCGGGTCCTACGAGCAGTACTTC; CDR3 protein: CASRASGSYEQYF
D gene: NA; J gene: TRBJ1-1; clone size: few; V gene: TRBV11-1; CDR3 DNA: TGTGCCAGCAGCTCGTTCCAGGGCACTGAAGCTTTCTTT; CDR3 protein: CASSSFQGTEAFF
D gene: TRBD1; J gene: TRBJ1-2; clone size: many; V gene: TRBV7-9; CDR3 DNA: TGTGCCAGCAGCACGGAGGGGGCAGGGTATGGCTACACCTTC; CDR3 protein: CASSTEGAGYGYTF
D gene: TRBD2; J gene: TRBJ2-2; clone size: many; V gene: TRBV6-2/TRBV6-3; CDR3 DNA: TGTGCCAGCAGTTCTGGACTAGCGGGGAACACCGGGGAGCTGTTTTTT; CDR3 protein: CASSSGLAGNTGELFF
D gene: NA; J gene: TRBJ1-1; clone size: many; V gene: TRBV12-3/TRBV12-4; CDR3 DNA: TGTGCCAGCAGTTTAACATCATGGGGTAGCGGGATGAACACTGAAGCTTTCTTT; CDR3 protein: CASSLTSWGSGMNTEAFF
D gene: TRBD1; J gene: TRBJ1-1; clone size: NA; V gene: TRBV28; CDR3 DNA: TGTGCCAGCAGGAAACAGGGGACTGACAAAGCTTTCTTT; CDR3 protein: CASRKQGTDKAFF
D gene: TRBD1; J gene: TRBJ2-7; clone size: NA; V gene: TRBV28; CDR3 DNA: TGTGCCAGCAGTGGGGGACAGGGGGCGAATTACGAGCAGTACTTC; CDR3 protein: CASSGGQGANYEQYF
D gene: NA; J gene: TRBJ1-2; clone size: NA; V gene: TRBV5-5; CDR3 DNA: TGTGCCAGCAGCTTGTCCTCAGGGATCGGCTACACCTTC; CDR3 protein: CASSLSSGIGYTF
D gene: NA; J gene: TRBJ2-7; clone size: many; V gene: TRBV27; CDR3 DNA: TGTGCCAGCAGTGACCGGAACACATTTTACGAGCAGTACTTC; CDR3 protein: CASSDRNTFYEQYF
D gene: NA; J gene: TRBJ2-7; clone size: many; V gene: TRBV28; CDR3 DNA: TGTGCCAGCAGTTTTCAGGGGATACGCTACGAGCAGTACTTC; CDR3 protein: CASSFQGIRYEQYF
D gene: TRBD1; J gene: TRBJ2-7; clone size: NA; V gene: TRBV12-3/TRBV12-4; CDR3 DNA: TGTGCCAGTGCCCGTCAGGGGGCCTCCTACGAGCAGTACTTC; CDR3 protein: CASARQGASYEQYF
D gene: NA; J gene: TRBJ2-7; clone size: many; V gene: TRBV6-1; CDR3 DNA: TGTGCCAGCCAGAACCCCGGGACTGGCTACGAGCAGTACTTC; CDR3 protein: CASQNPGTGYEQYF
D gene: NA; J gene: TRBJ1-2; clone size: many; V gene: TRBV9; CDR3 DNA: TGTGCCAGCAGCGTCGGAGGGACCGTGAACTATGGCTACACCTTC; CDR3 protein: CASSVGGTVNYGYTF
D gene: NA; J gene: TRBJ1-5; clone size: many; V gene: TRBV2; CDR3 DNA: TGTGCCAGCAGTGAAGCGGGGGAAGGGAGTGGCCAGCCCCAGCATTTT; CDR3 protein: CASSEAGEGSGQPQHF
D gene: TRBD2; J gene: TRBJ2-5; clone size: many; V gene: TRBV9; CDR3 DNA: TGTGCCAGCAGCGTAGAAAGCGGGGGAGGGACCCAGTACTTC; CDR3 protein: CASSVESGGGTQYF
D gene: TRBD2; J gene: TRBJ2-2; clone size: NA; V gene: TRBV4-1; CDR3 DNA: TGCGCCAGCAGCCGCGGGGGGCTAGGGGCCGGGGAGCTGTTTTTT; CDR3 protein: CASSRGGLGAGELFF
D gene: NA; J gene: TRBJ2-2; clone size: few; V gene: TRBV20-1; CDR3 DNA: TGCAGTGCTATAGAACCGGGTCTTTCCTCCGGGGAGCTGTTTTTT; CDR3 protein: CSAIEPGLSSGELFF
D gene: NA; J gene: TRBJ1-1; clone size: many; V gene: TRBV28; CDR3 DNA: TGTGCCAGCAGTTTAGTCCCGGGAACTGAAGCTTTCTTT; CDR3 protein: CASSLVPGTEAFF
D gene: NA; J gene: TRBJ2-7; clone size: NA; V gene: TRBV12-3/TRBV12-4; CDR3 DNA: TGTGCCAGCACCCCCCTTGGGTCGCGGGGTGAAGAGCAGTACTTC; CDR3 protein: CASTPLGSRGEEQYF
D gene: TRBD1; J gene: TRBJ2-2; clone size: many; V gene: TRBV30; CDR3 DNA: TGTGCCTGGAGCGGGACAGGGTTCAGACTCGTACCCGGGGAGCTGTTTTTT; CDR3 protein: CAWSGTGFRLVPGELFF
D gene: NA; J gene: TRBJ1-5; clone size: many; V gene: TRBV6-1; CDR3 DNA: TGTGCCAGCACCCAGCTGGGGGTCCACAATCAGCCCCAGCATTTT; CDR3 protein: CASTQLGVHNQPQHF
D gene: TRBD1; J gene: TRBJ1-2; clone size: many; V gene: TRBV12-3/TRBV12-4; CDR3 DNA: TGTGCCAGCAGTCCGACAGGGGCCTACTATGGCTACACCTTC; CDR3 protein: CASSPTGAYYGYTF
D gene: NA; J gene: TRBJ1-2; clone size: many; V gene: TRBV28; CDR3 DNA: TGTGCCAGCAGCTCGACGACAGGAGCGAGTGGCTACACCTTC; CDR3 protein: CASSSTTGASGYTF
D gene: TRBD1; J gene: TRBJ1-2; clone size: few; V gene: TRBV6-2/TRBV6-3; CDR3 DNA: TGTGCCAGCAGTTTCTCCGGGACAGATGGCTACACCTTC; CDR3 protein: CASSFSGTDGYTF
D gene: NA; J gene: TRBJ2-7; clone size: NA; V gene: TRBV11-2; CDR3 DNA: TGTGCCAGCAGGTCCAGCTCCGGACCTAGCTCCTACGAGCAGTACTTC; CDR3 protein: CASRSSSGPSSYEQYF